The source of this T cell receptor beta chain is a study of OX40 agonist ivuxolimab in advanced cancers. With respect to the entire study: The costimulatory receptor OX40 (CD134) was targeted by ivuxolimab, a fully human IgG2 agonistic monoclonal antibody. The paper describes the monotherapy dose-escalation part (N of about 57 patients) of the phase I trial of ivuxolimab. The dose-escalation cohort was 82.7% male with a mean age of approximately 60 years, ranging from roughly 23 to 79. Prior anti-PD-1, anti-PD-L1 or anti-CTLA-4 therapy was permitted, and checkpoint inhibitors had been received by under 50% of dose-escalation patients. Intravenous ivuxolimab was administered to patients every 2 weeks at six dose levels: 0.01, 0.1, 0.3, 1.5, 3 and 10 mg/kg. Peripheral TCRbeta sequencing aimed to test whether ivuxolimab altered TCR sequence diversity and caused clonal T-cell expansion. Partial responses were achieved by three dose-escalation patients, of whom one had hepatocellular carcinoma and two had cutaneous melanoma. Of the roughly 53 patients in dose escalation, about 20 had hepatocellular carcinoma, roughly 15 had melanoma, 9 had renal cell carcinoma and 9 had head and neck cancer. Results and caveats for the whole study, not just this receptor: At doses of 0.1 to 3.0 mg/kg, clonal expansion of both CD4+ and CD8+ blood T cells was observed from baseline to week 6. Low levels of normalized T-cell clonal expansion were also seen in some nonresponding patients. In partial responders in the 0.1-3.0 mg/kg groups, normalized peripheral clonal expansion was found to be among the lowest, especially among CD8+ T cells. After ivuxolimab, more expanded clones were found on average in CD8+ T cells than in CD4+ T cells. Antigen specificity was not determined for the clonally expanded peripheral T cells.

Patients with a history of autoimmune disease or receiving systemic immunosuppression were excluded from the trial. Peripheral blood for TCR sequencing was collected from all dose cohorts at baseline, on cycle 4 day 1, and on cycle 7 day 1. Samples were obtained from an open-label, multicenter, first-in-human phase I dose-escalation trial of ivuxolimab. Adults with locally advanced or metastatic head and neck squamous cell, hepatocellular, melanoma or renal cell carcinoma were enrolled in the trial. Before TCR sequencing, CD4+ T cells and CD8+ T cells from peripheral blood were sorted into separate populations. To sequence the TCRbeta CDR3 region, genomic DNA was isolated from the sorted cells. TCRbeta CDR3 regions were sequenced using the immunoSEQ Assay. In TCRdb, the immuneACCESS table is reduced to in-frame sequences with V and J assigned. These tables do not hold every clone; where another copy was compared, an unresolved V gene accounts for under half, and the others remain unexplained. This sample comprises about 77,000 clones, approximately 82% of them detected only once. The top ten clonotypes cover 0.76% of the sample.

Relative to germline, V is 4 bases shorter and J is 4 bases shorter, with 10 bases between their ends. The germline V gene provides CDR1 SGHNT and CDR2 YENEEA. Taken from cysteine to phenylalanine, the CDR3 has 13 residues. Only the CDR3 part of the read is kept: 39 bases, read in frame from the first base. A remark on this clone: It has no known antigen specificity. The input lacks base qualities; no much larger clone sits a single base away.

Sequencing used CD4+ or CD8+ T cells sorted from blood, obtained in a trial of the OX40 agonist ivuxolimab. The TCR was taken from an adult with an advanced solid tumor such as melanoma, head and neck, liver or kidney cancer. The rearrangement combines TRBV11-3 with TRBJ1-1, with TRBD1 perhaps the D gene, on 5 matching bases. The CDR3: CASSSRVITEAFF. The DNA sequence reads TGTGCCAGCAGCTCCAGGGTAATCACTGAAGCTTTCTTT.